What follows are 6 T cell receptor beta chains derived from one specimen sequenced in a study of T cells after yellow fever vaccination. TCRdb re-called the 5' RACE reads with MiXCR, one entry per CDR3 protein. The table shows roughly 240,000 distinct CDR3 sequences, with approximately 6.8% occurring only once. The source material was CD4+ T cells sorted from PBMCs, sampled on the day of the yellow fever booster vaccination. These receptors all stem from a young man who received the YFV17D yellow fever vaccine.

This clonotype has only a few counts. The chain recombines TRBV10-2 with TRBJ2-3, with D tentatively TRBD2 (5 bases). This CDR3 is built from 16 residues. V was clipped by 0 bases and J by 6 bases, with 16 bases between them. Germline lookup yields CDR1 WSHSY and CDR2 SAAADI. CDR3 in amino acids: CASSESGRDSRDTQYF. In nucleotides, the CDR3 is TGCGCCAGCAGTGAGTCCGGACGGGATTCCCGTGATACGCAGTATTTT.

The chain carries TRBV6-6 and TRBJ2-5; D call uncertain. CDR1 and CDR2 from the germline V gene are MNHNY and SVGAGI (reference sequence). This CDR3 has 13 amino acids. V was clipped by 2 bases and J by 2 bases, with 6 bases between them. The CDR3 region is CASSYIQQETQYF. The DNA of the CDR3 is TGTGCCAGCAGTTACATTCAGCAAGAGACCCAGTACTTC.

The chain recombines TRBV20-1 with TRBJ2-1; D remains ambiguous. Trimming removed 7 bases from V and 5 bases from J, with 6 bases in between. The CDR3 is 10 residues long. Looked up from germline, CDR1 is DFQATT and CDR2 is SNEGSKA (reference sequence). The CDR3 sequence: CSGLNNEQFF. CDR3 nucleotide sequence: TGCAGTGGACTGAACAATGAGCAGTTCTTC.

This clonotype appeared many times. CDR3 sequence: CSVVPPAGEETGELFF. As DNA, the CDR3 is TGCAGCGTGGTGCCCCCTGCGGGAGAAGAGACCGGGGAGCTGTTTTTT. This sequence joins TRBV29-1 and TRBJ2-2; 7 nucleotides match TRBD2. The CDR3 runs 16 residues. V shed 6 bases, J shed 5 bases, and the junction held 15 bases outside the gene matches. Germline-derived CDR1 and CDR2 are SQVTM and ANQGSEA.

This clonotype was counted between two and nine times. The V and J genes are TRBV11-2 and TRBJ2-7, with D hard to call. Germline V gene sequence: CDR1 SGHAT, CDR2 FQNNGV. The CDR3 sequence is 14 residues long. V shed 3 bases and J shed 3 bases, with 12 bases lying between them. Written as DNA, the CDR3 is TGTGCCAGCAGCTTGGTCGGACGATACTACGAGCAGTACTTC. Residues: CASSLVGRYYEQYF.

This clonotype was seen at least ten times. The rearrangement links TRBV15 to TRBJ2-1; no definite D call. In germline, CDR1 is LNHNV, CDR2 YYDKDF (reference sequence). V gave up 3 bases and J gave up 1 base, with 16 bases separating them. This CDR3 is built from 17 residues. The CDR3 DNA reads as TGTGCCACCAGCAGCATGTCGGCAGGCCTTTCCTACAATGAGCAGTTCTTC. Encoded protein: CATSSMSAGLSYNEQFF.